This T cell receptor (beta chain) is drawn from a study of resident and recirculating memory T cells in vitiligo. Some clones are missing from TCRdb's copy, which holds only in-frame ones; the method was immunoSEQ multiplex PCR. The sample holds roughly 76,000 clones, roughly 90% seen once. Trimming shortened V by 2 bases and J by 4 bases, and 6 bases separated the two germline ends. The CDR3 has 13 residues. Germline V lookup: CDR1 SGHDN, CDR2 FVKESK. The receptor was isolated from a male donor with vitiligo. The chain uses TRBV14 and TRBJ1-5; D gene uncertain. What was sequenced was blood. The CDR3 DNA follows: TGTGCCAGCAGCCAATCCAGGAATCAGCCCCAGCATTTT. This translates into CASSQSRNQPQHF.